This T cell receptor (beta chain) was obtained from a study of cytomegalovirus exposure and HLA in healthy donors. Use of 60 Vbeta and 13 Jbeta primers characterized the PCR. Authors' processing steps: Later analysis identified approximately 80 million unique TCR beta chains, approximately 11 million shared. The data were produced by immunoSEQ multiplex PCR, yet TCRdb's version contains in-frame clones alone and is incomplete. Clone size and V and J calls were adopted from that table, with D and trimming inferred from the DNA. The sample holds tens of thousands of clones, about 70% seen once. The CDR3 has 15 residues. The germline V and J ends were trimmed by 4 bases and 3 bases, with 15 bases remaining between them. CDR1 is SEHNR and CDR2 is FQNEAQ in the germline V gene (reference sequence).

The TCR was taken from a woman aged 55-75 years in good health and CMV-seropositive. The chain employs TRBV7-9 and TRBJ1-2, with D perhaps TRBD1 (5 bases). Sequencing was carried out using PBMCs. The CDR3 protein is CASSSYPQGDYGYTF. The CDR3, as DNA: TGTGCCAGCAGCTCCTATCCTCAGGGTGACTATGGCTACACCTTC.